This is a list of T cell receptor beta chains from one sample in a study of T-cell memory formation after mild COVID-19. From the 5' RACE reads, TCRdb called clonotypes with MiXCR, one entry per CDR3 protein. The sample lists 65,000 to 95,000 distinct CDR3 sequences; around 13% were seen once. Sequencing was carried out using PBMCs or a T cell subset sorted from them (not recorded which). These receptors originate from a man between 18 and 35 years old who had mild COVID-19 (a few samples of this study predate the infection). Cell type and time point are not known. CDR3s include the opening cysteine and the closing phenylalanine or tryptophan. D genes are given only for firm matches. Only part of the rows carry a size: once, few, many, or a class if the clone is expanded.

v_gene: TRBV10-2
j_gene: TRBJ2-7
abundance: .
d_gene: TRBD2
CDR3nt: TGCGCCAGCACTAGCGGGGGGTCCTTGAGCTCCTACGAGCAGTACTTC
CDR3aa: CASTSGGSLSSYEQYF

v_gene: TRBV6-4
j_gene: TRBJ2-2
abundance: .
d_gene: .
CDR3nt: TGTGCCAGCAGTGAGGGGGCCACCGGGGAGCTGTTTTTT
CDR3aa: CASSEGATGELFF

v_gene: TRBV5-1
j_gene: TRBJ2-2
abundance: few
d_gene: .
CDR3nt: TGCGCCAGCAGCATCTCGGCCAGCCTGACCGGGGAGCTGTTTTTT
CDR3aa: CASSISASLTGELFF

v_gene: TRBV6-2/TRBV6-3
j_gene: TRBJ2-1
abundance: .
d_gene: .
CDR3nt: TGTGCCAGCAACTCGAGAGCTGAGCAGTTCTTC
CDR3aa: CASNSRAEQFF

v_gene: TRBV20-1
j_gene: TRBJ1-2
abundance: few
d_gene: .
CDR3nt: TGCAGTGCTAGCCACGCGTCAGGGGTTAGGGGCTACACCTTC
CDR3aa: CSASHASGVRGYTF

v_gene: TRBV12-3/TRBV12-4
j_gene: TRBJ2-1
abundance: few
d_gene: .
CDR3nt: TGTGCCAGCACCCTCGGGGGTGAGCAGTTCTTC
CDR3aa: CASTLGGEQFF

v_gene: TRBV4-2
j_gene: TRBJ2-7
abundance: many
d_gene: TRBD2
CDR3nt: TGTGCCAGCAGCCAAGCCGTAGCGGGGGGGCCCAACGAGCAGTACTTC
CDR3aa: CASSQAVAGGPNEQYF

v_gene: TRBV4-1
j_gene: TRBJ2-2
abundance: few
d_gene: .
CDR3nt: TGCGCCAGCAGCCAAAGGGACTCGGACACCGGGGAGCTGTTTTTT
CDR3aa: CASSQRDSDTGELFF

v_gene: TRBV7-8
j_gene: TRBJ1-5
abundance: few
d_gene: .
CDR3nt: TGTGCCAGCAGCTTAGACAGGGCGCGCAATCAGCCCCAGCATTTT
CDR3aa: CASSLDRARNQPQHF

v_gene: TRBV4-3
j_gene: TRBJ2-1
abundance: .
d_gene: TRBD1
CDR3nt: TGCGCCAGCAGCCCCGGGACAGCGTACAATGAGCAGTTCTTC
CDR3aa: CASSPGTAYNEQFF

v_gene: TRBV5-1
j_gene: TRBJ1-1
abundance: few
d_gene: .
CDR3nt: TGCGCCAGCAGCTTGTTGGGGGGGCAAAACACTGAAGCTTTCTTT
CDR3aa: CASSLLGGQNTEAFF

v_gene: TRBV4-3
j_gene: TRBJ1-1
abundance: many
d_gene: TRBD1
CDR3nt: TGCGCCAGCAGCCAATCAGAGACAGGGACCGGGCGAGCTTTCTTT
CDR3aa: CASSQSETGTGRAFF

v_gene: TRBV5-6
j_gene: TRBJ2-3
abundance: many
d_gene: TRBD2
CDR3nt: TGTGCCAGCAGCTTGGAGGTAGCGGGGGGGCCAGATACGCAGTATTTT
CDR3aa: CASSLEVAGGPDTQYF

v_gene: TRBV24-1
j_gene: TRBJ2-2
abundance: .
d_gene: .
CDR3nt: TGTGCCCCTCCGGGACAAGATGCCGGGGAGCTGTTTTTT
CDR3aa: CAPPGQDAGELFF

v_gene: TRBV6-2/TRBV6-3
j_gene: TRBJ1-5
abundance: .
d_gene: .
CDR3nt: TGTGCCAGCAGTTGGGGCCGACAGAACTACTATCAGCCCCAGCATTTT
CDR3aa: CASSWGRQNYYQPQHF

v_gene: TRBV6-5
j_gene: TRBJ2-2
abundance: many
d_gene: .
CDR3nt: TGTGCCAGCAGTTACTTGGGCGCCGGGGAGCTGTTTTTT
CDR3aa: CASSYLGAGELFF

v_gene: TRBV4-3
j_gene: TRBJ2-7
abundance: many
d_gene: .
CDR3nt: TGCGCCAGCAGCCAAGATATGAGGGGCCGGACTGAGCAGTACTTC
CDR3aa: CASSQDMRGRTEQYF

v_gene: TRBV29-1
j_gene: TRBJ2-5
abundance: .
d_gene: TRBD1
CDR3nt: TGCAGCGTCGCACTTGGGGGACAGGGGGAAGAGACCCAGTACTTC
CDR3aa: CSVALGGQGEETQYF

v_gene: TRBV5-1
j_gene: TRBJ1-2
abundance: few
d_gene: .
CDR3nt: TGCGCCAGCAGCTTGGGATTGGGGGCCGATGGCTACACCTTC
CDR3aa: CASSLGLGADGYTF

v_gene: TRBV7-2
j_gene: TRBJ1-6
abundance: few
d_gene: .
CDR3nt: TGTGCCAGCAGCTTATGGGACTCCTATAATTCACCCCTCCACTTT
CDR3aa: CASSLWDSYNSPLHF

v_gene: TRBV28
j_gene: TRBJ1-5
abundance: .
d_gene: .
CDR3nt: TGTGCCAGCAGTGCCGGTGGGGTGAGATATCAGCCCCAGCATTTT
CDR3aa: CASSAGGVRYQPQHF

v_gene: TRBV5-1
j_gene: TRBJ1-1
abundance: few
d_gene: .
CDR3nt: TGCGCCAGCAGGGACGGCTCCGACACTGAAGCTTTCTTT
CDR3aa: CASRDGSDTEAFF

v_gene: TRBV12-3/TRBV12-4
j_gene: TRBJ1-5
abundance: .
d_gene: .
CDR3nt: TGTGCCAGCAGTTTAGGGCATCAGCCCCAGCATTTT
CDR3aa: CASSLGHQPQHF

v_gene: TRBV7-3
j_gene: TRBJ2-7
abundance: .
d_gene: .
CDR3nt: TGTGCCAGCAGCCATGACTCCTACTACGAGCAGTACTTC
CDR3aa: CASSHDSYYEQYF

v_gene: TRBV4-2
j_gene: TRBJ2-1
abundance: many
d_gene: TRBD2
CDR3nt: TGTGCCAGCAGCCAGTCTGGGGGGGGTCACAATGAGCAGTTCTTC
CDR3aa: CASSQSGGGHNEQFF

v_gene: TRBV6-5
j_gene: TRBJ1-2
abundance: few
d_gene: .
CDR3nt: TGTGCCAGCCACCTAACTATCAACTATGGCTACACCTTC
CDR3aa: CASHLTINYGYTF

v_gene: TRBV4-3
j_gene: TRBJ2-1
abundance: .
d_gene: TRBD2
CDR3nt: TGCGCCAGCAGCCAAGATGGTCCTAGCGGGGACTACAATGAGCAGTTCTTC
CDR3aa: CASSQDGPSGDYNEQFF

v_gene: TRBV7-9
j_gene: TRBJ1-2
abundance: .
d_gene: .
CDR3nt: TGTGCCAGCAGCTTAGCGCTCGGAAGCTATGGCTACACCTTC
CDR3aa: CASSLALGSYGYTF

v_gene: TRBV27
j_gene: TRBJ2-7
abundance: .
d_gene: .
CDR3nt: TGTGCCAGCAGCCACAGGTTGATAGGTCCCCTATACTTC
CDR3aa: CASSHRLIGPLYF

v_gene: TRBV7-2
j_gene: TRBJ2-2
abundance: many
d_gene: .
CDR3nt: TGTGCCAGTACTGACACCGGGGAGCTGTTTTTT
CDR3aa: CASTDTGELFF

v_gene: TRBV24-1
j_gene: TRBJ2-1
abundance: few
d_gene: .
CDR3nt: TGTGCCACCAGTGATTCCCGCGGGACACCCTCCTACAATGAGCAGTTCTTC
CDR3aa: CATSDSRGTPSYNEQFF